Following are 16 T cell receptor beta chains from one sample sequenced in a study of T cell responses to AZD1222 COVID-19 vaccine. TCRdb's table, derived via immunoSEQ multiplex PCR, lists solely in-frame clones and lacks some. The sample comprises 150,000 to 200,000 clones, approximately 94% of which are singletons, and approximately 9.6% rests with the top ten. Sequenced here: peripheral blood, sampled on day 0 of AZD1222 vaccination. The receptors were gathered from an adult in good health.

CDR3 bases: TGTGCCAGCATCGAGACAGCGTTTAGCAATCAGCCCCAGCATTTT. It encodes CASIETAFSNQPQHF. The chain uses TRBV6-5 and TRBJ1-5, with a tentative D call TRBD1 (5 bases). V shed 7 bases and J shed 0 bases, with 13 bases lying between them. Germline V gives CDR1 MNHEY, CDR2 SVGAGI. The CDR3 length is 15 residues.

The chain uses TRBV29-1 and TRBJ2-4, with unresolved D. The germline CDR1 and CDR2 sequences are SQVTM and ANQGSEA. Trimming took off 1 base at V and 6 bases at J, with 16 bases between the two ends. The CDR3 runs 15 residues. The CDR3, as DNA: TGCAGCGTTGAAGGGACCCCGGGCGGTCCAAACATTCAGTACTTC. Its protein product is CSVEGTPGGPNIQYF.

The chain uses TRBV3-1 (or the pseudogene TRBV3-2) and TRBJ2-7, with TRBD2 as a possible D gene (5 bases). The V and J ends lost 1 base and 2 bases respectively, with 9 bases between them. The CDR3 contains 14 residues. Germline V gives CDR1 LGHDT, CDR2 YNNKEL (reference sequence). CDR3 protein: CASSQGTFAYEQYF. In nucleotides, the CDR3 is TGTGCCAGCAGCCAAGGGACTTTTGCCTACGAGCAGTACTTC.

This chain links TRBV25-1 with TRBJ2-7; 9 nucleotides align to TRBD1. There are 18 residues in the CDR3. V lost 3 bases to trimming and J lost 0 bases; unmatched junction nucleotides: 12. The germline V gene encodes CDR1 MGHDK and CDR2 SYGVNS. This CDR3 reads CASSDALVGTGSSYEQYF. The CDR3 DNA sequence: TGTGCCAGCAGTGATGCCCTTGTGGGGACAGGGTCCTCCTACGAGCAGTACTTC.

The chain employs TRBV27 and TRBJ2-7, with a tentative D call TRBD1 (5 bases). Germline CDR1 reads MNHEY; CDR2 reads SMNVEV (reference sequence). V dropped 6 bases and J dropped 5 bases, with 20 bases sitting between them. The CDR3 runs to 15 residues. The CDR3 protein is CASSRRWQGGDEQYF. In DNA, the CDR3 is TGTGCCAGCAGCCGTCGTTGGCAGGGTGGCGACGAGCAGTACTTC.

This chain joins TRBV7-9 and TRBJ2-2; D remains unclear. V was pared by 1 base and J by 3 bases, with 6 bases between. The CDR3 runs 14 residues. Germline-derived CDR1 and CDR2 are SEHNR and FQNEAQ (reference sequence). DNA for the CDR3: TGTGCCAGCAGCTTAGGGCAGTACACCGGGGAGCTGTTTTTT. It yields the protein CASSLGQYTGELFF.

The J gene is TRBJ2-3, the V gene TRBV24-1, with D possibly being TRBD2 (6 bases). V lost 2 bases and J 0 bases, leaving 11 bases between the germline ends. Looked up from germline, CDR1 is KGHDR and CDR2 is SFDVKD. The CDR3 runs to 16 residues. CDR3 amino acids: CATSDSRRVSTDTQYF. The CDR3 nucleotides are TGTGCCACCAGTGATTCCCGGAGGGTAAGCACAGATACGCAGTATTTT.

This clone was seen only once. The chain couples TRBV5-8 to TRBJ1-1; D uncertain. This CDR3 has 14 amino acids. Deletions cut 5 bases from V and 0 bases from J, with 11 bases between. In germline, CDR1 is SGHTS, CDR2 YDEGEE. In DNA form, the CDR3 reads TGTGCCAGCAGTTTTGGGCAACTGAACACTGAAGCTTTCTTT. The encoded protein is CASSFGQLNTEAFF.

The chain recombines TRBV10-2 with TRBJ1-3; a weak D match, TRBD1 (5 bases). This CDR3 comprises 15 residues. The V and J ends lost 3 bases and 2 bases respectively, with 11 bases between them. Germline CDR1 reads WSHSY; CDR2 reads SAAADI. As DNA, the CDR3 is TGCGCCAGCAGTGAAGGGGCAGGACCTGGAAACACCATATATTTT. This translates into CASSEGAGPGNTIYF.

The chain has TRBV9 and TRBJ1-1; no firm D call. The CDR3 length is 13 residues. CDR1 and CDR2 (germline): SGDLS, YYNGEE. V lost 4 bases and J lost 3, with 10 bases in between. The CDR3 reads CASSPGSYTEAFF. DNA of the CDR3: TGTGCCAGCAGCCCGGGGAGTTACACTGAAGCTTTCTTT.

V gene TRBV6-5 combines with J gene TRBJ1-2, with 9 bases that match TRBD1. The junction had 1 base not matched to a gene; V was cut back by 4 bases and J by 4 bases. The CDR3 is made up of 13 amino acids. CDR1 and CDR2 (germline): MNHEY, SVGAGI. The DNA for the CDR3 is TGTGCCAGCAGTTTGACAGGGGGCTATGGCTACACCTTC. Its translation: CASSLTGGYGYTF.

The rearrangement joins TRBV20-1 to TRBJ2-2, with D hard to call. The CDR3 totals 17 residues. Deletions cut 3 bases from V and 0 bases from J, with 17 bases between. Germline V gives CDR1 DFQATT, CDR2 SNEGSKA (reference sequence). The CDR3 coding sequence is TGCAGTGCTAGTAGGCCCCCAGCCTTTTCGAACACCGGGGAGCTGTTTTTT. It is translated as CSASRPPAFSNTGELFF.

V is TRBV5-1 and J is TRBJ2-2; D is perhaps TRBD2 (5 bases). The CDR3 is 16 amino acids. Deletions cut 1 base from V and 5 bases from J, with 15 bases between. CDR1 is SGHRS and CDR2 is YFSETQ in the germline V gene. CDR3 region: CASSLLLGRGTGELFF. In nucleotides, the CDR3 is TGCGCCAGCAGCTTGCTATTGGGGAGAGGGACCGGGGAGCTGTTTTTT.

This clone was counted once. The chain links TRBV24-1 to TRBJ2-1, with D possibly TRBD1 on 5 matching bases. The germline CDR1 and CDR2 sequences are KGHDR and SFDVKD. This CDR3 comprises 16 residues. Trimming removed 3 bases at V and 7 bases at J, with 18 bases between. The CDR3 coding sequence is TGTGCCACCAGTGATAGGGCGAGTAGGGGAAGAAATGAGCAGTTCTTC. This sequence encodes CATSDRASRGRNEQFF.

The chain joins TRBV5-1 to TRBJ1-4, with TRBD1 matching 8 bases. This CDR3 comprises 17 residues. Germline CDR1 and CDR2: SGHRS and YFSETQ. The V segment lost 0 bases and the J segment 6 bases; nucleotides outside the gene matches: 10. The CDR3 nucleotides are TGCGCCAGCAGCTTGGCGGCAGGGGGCTACTTGGATGAAAAACTGTTTTTT. This sequence encodes CASSLAAGGYLDEKLFF.

This rearrangement joins TRBV2 to TRBJ1-4, with a tentative D call TRBD1 (6 bases). Deletions cut 6 bases from V and 5 bases from J, with 19 bases between. Germline V gene sequence: CDR1 SNHLY, CDR2 FYNNEI. The CDR3 spans 16 residues. CDR3 in DNA: TGTGCCAGCAGCCCCCACGACCGGGACACCAATGAAAAACTGTTTTTT. Amino acids: CASSPHDRDTNEKLFF.